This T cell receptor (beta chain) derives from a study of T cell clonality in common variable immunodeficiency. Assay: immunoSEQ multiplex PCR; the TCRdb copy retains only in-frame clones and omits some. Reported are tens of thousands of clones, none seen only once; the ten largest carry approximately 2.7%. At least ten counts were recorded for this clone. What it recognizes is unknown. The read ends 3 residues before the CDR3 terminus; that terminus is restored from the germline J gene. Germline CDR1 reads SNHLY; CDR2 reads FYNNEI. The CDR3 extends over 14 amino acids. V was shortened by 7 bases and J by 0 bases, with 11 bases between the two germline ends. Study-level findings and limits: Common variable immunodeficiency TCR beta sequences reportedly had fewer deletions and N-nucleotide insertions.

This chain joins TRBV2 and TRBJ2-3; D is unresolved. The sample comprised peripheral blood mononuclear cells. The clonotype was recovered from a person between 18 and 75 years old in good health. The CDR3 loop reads CASTGSLSTDTQYF. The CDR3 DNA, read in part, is TGTGCCAGCACGGGTAGCTTAAGCACAGATACG.